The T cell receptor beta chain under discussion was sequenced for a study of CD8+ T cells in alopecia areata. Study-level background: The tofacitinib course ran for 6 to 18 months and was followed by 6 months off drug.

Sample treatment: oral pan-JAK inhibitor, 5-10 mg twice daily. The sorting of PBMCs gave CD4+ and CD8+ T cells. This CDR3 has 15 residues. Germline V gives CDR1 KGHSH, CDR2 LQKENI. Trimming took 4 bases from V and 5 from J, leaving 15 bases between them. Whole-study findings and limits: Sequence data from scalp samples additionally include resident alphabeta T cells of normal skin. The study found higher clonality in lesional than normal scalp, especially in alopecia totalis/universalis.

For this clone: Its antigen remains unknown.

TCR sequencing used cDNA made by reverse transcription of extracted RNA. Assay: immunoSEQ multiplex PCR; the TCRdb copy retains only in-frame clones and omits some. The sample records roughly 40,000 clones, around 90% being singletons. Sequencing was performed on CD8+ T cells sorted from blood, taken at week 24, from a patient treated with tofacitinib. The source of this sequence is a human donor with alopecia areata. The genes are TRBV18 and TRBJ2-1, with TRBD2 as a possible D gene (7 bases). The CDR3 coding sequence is TGTGCCAGCTCACAATACCGGGGGGCTCACAATGAGCAGTTCTTC. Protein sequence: CASSQYRGAHNEQFF.